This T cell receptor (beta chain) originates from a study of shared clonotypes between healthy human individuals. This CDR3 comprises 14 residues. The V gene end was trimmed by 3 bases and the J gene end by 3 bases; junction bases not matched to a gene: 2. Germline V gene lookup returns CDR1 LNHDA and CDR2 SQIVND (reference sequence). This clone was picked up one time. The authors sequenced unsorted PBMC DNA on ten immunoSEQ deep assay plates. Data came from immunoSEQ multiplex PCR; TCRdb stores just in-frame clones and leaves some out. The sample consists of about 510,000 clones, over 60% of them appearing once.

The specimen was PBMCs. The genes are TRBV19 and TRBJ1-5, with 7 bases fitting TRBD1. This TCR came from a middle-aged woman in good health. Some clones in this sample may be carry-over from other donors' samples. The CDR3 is CASSMDRFNQPQHF. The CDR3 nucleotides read TGTGCCAGTAGTATGGACAGGTTCAATCAGCCCCAGCATTTT.